This is a list of T cell receptor beta chains from one sample in a study of blood T cell repertoires in COVID-19. Generated by immunoSEQ multiplex PCR, the TCRdb table keeps only in-frame clones and is missing some. The sample lists just over 70,000 clones; around nine tenths were seen once. Sequencing used peripheral blood. Receptors originate from a human donor in a cohort sampled during active COVID-19. Both conserved end residues are part of each CDR3. Fields, in order: CDR3 length, V gene, J gene, CDR3 protein.

12	TRBV5-6	TRBJ2-1	CASNLGYNEQFF
13	TRBV30	TRBJ1-3	CAWTRTGGNTIYF
18	TRBV11-2	TRBJ1-6	CASSPLSGTGPWGSPLHF
14	TRBV9	TRBJ1-5	CASSVGGSHQPQHF
14	TRBV24-1	TRBJ1-1	CATSGGTGNTEAFF
16	TRBV21-1	TRBJ2-7	CASSSKFRDRVYEQYF
14	TRBV19	TRBJ1-1	CASSIGTGITEAFF
15	TRBV6-5	TRBJ2-7	CASSPDRELSYEQYF
17	TRBV19	TRBJ2-5	CASSIPSGGKYQETQYF
10	TRBV23-1	TRBJ1-2	CASSPPGYTF
15	TRBV7-8	TRBJ1-6	CASSLAGQTNSPLHF
14	TRBV29-1	TRBJ2-7	CSVQGQGSSYEQYF
16	TRBV6-1	TRBJ1-6	CASSGRGVLADSPLHF
13	TRBV27	TRBJ2-2	CAGGGGNTGELFF
13	TRBV6-1	TRBJ2-1	CASSERPAGEQFF
17	TRBV19	TRBJ1-4	CASSMLYPTGTNEKLFF
16	TRBV24-1	TRBJ1-5	CATSDPKTGASQPQHF
13	TRBV7-6	TRBJ2-7	CASSLGQGNEQYF
19	TRBV23-1	TRBJ1-1	CASSQSPGQGIPMNTEAFF
14	TRBV19	TRBJ2-1	CASSPGQNYNEQFF
15	TRBV30	TRBJ1-5	CAWSLGTGSGQPQHF
15	TRBV6-2/TRBV6-3	TRBJ2-7	CASSPLRGHRLEQYF
20	TRBV29-1	TRBJ1-6	CSGGSLGDRFYSSYNSPLHF
14	TRBV6-1	TRBJ2-5	CASSEGAGAETQYF
15	TRBV19	TRBJ2-7	CASSIEAGPRREQYF
13	TRBV9	TRBJ2-6	CASSSSGANVLTF
18	TRBV28	TRBJ1-1	CASRDTGWVMGGDTEAFF
11	TRBV2	TRBJ1-1	CASSDRVKAFF
14	TRBV24-1	TRBJ1-3	CATSAGGSGNTIYF
15	TRBV7-9	TRBJ2-5	CASSLGTSGEETQYF
15	TRBV11-2	TRBJ1-2	CASSPLTGTGYGYTF
16	TRBV21-1	TRBJ2-7	CASSKNSSGGGYEQYF
15	TRBV27	TRBJ2-1	CASSLGQLSYNEQFF
13	TRBV12-3/TRBV12-4	TRBJ2-6	CASSSSGANVLTF
15	TRBV9	TRBJ2-1	CASSVFSGGRGEQFF
14	TRBV5-4	TRBJ2-7	CASSLDRSNYEQYF
16	TRBV3-1/TRBV3-2	TRBJ2-7	CASSQEEERGAYEQYF
13	TRBV3-1/TRBV3-2	TRBJ2-7	CASSQGQGLEQYF
13	TRBV5-4	TRBJ2-7	CASSLGGVYEQYF
12	TRBV28	TRBJ1-2	CASLADMRGYTF
14	TRBV5-6	TRBJ1-2	CASSLGGQNYGYTF
14	TRBV2	TRBJ1-4	CASLMQRPNEKLFF
20	TRBV24-1	TRBJ1-2	CATGTGIYTSHSAPNYGYTF
11	TRBV19	TRBJ1-1	CASSIGLEAFF